This TCR beta chain was identified in a study of human T cells and chemical hapten exposure. Study findings and constraints: Expanded TCRs were compared with controls, and the expanded TCRs formed significantly more large CDR3 similarity clusters.

Unique molecular identifiers were attached to individual cDNA molecules during library preparation. Each CDR3 protein is one row after TCRdb ran MiXCR on the RACE reads. The data show 180,000 or so distinct CDR3 sequences, around 25% seen once. With respect to this clonotype: Its antigen is not identified.

Time point in this sample: patch test 3, about 24 weeks after DPC sensitization. Regarding treatment: therapeutic diphenylcyclopropenone sensitization with weekly scalp DPC. Researchers extracted total RNA from unfractionated whole blood. This specimen consisted of whole blood, obtained in connection with sensitization to the hapten diphenylcyclopropenone (DPC). The clonotype was recovered from a woman aged 40-49 years with alopecia areata. Some clones in this sample may be carry-over from other donors' samples.

CDR3 sequence: CASSLLSGTTGELFF. Written as DNA, the CDR3 is TGTGCCAGCAGCTTATTAAGCGGGACTACCGGGGAGCTGTTTTTT. This chain uses TRBV7-2 with TRBJ2-2; 7 nucleotides agree with TRBD2. Trimming removed 2 bases from V and 5 bases from J; junction bases left unmatched: 5. The CDR3 loop spans 15 amino acids. The germline gives CDR1 SGHTA, CDR2 FQGNSA.